These 21 T cell receptor beta chains came from one sample sequenced in a study of T cells in Graves' hyperthyroidism and ophthalmopathy. Template material for amplifying TCR beta CDR3 regions consisted of RNA transcripts. When the TCR CDR3 underwent first-round RT-PCR, the HTBI primer set was used. TCRdb itself ran the multiplex PCR reads through MiXCR, one entry per CDR3 protein. The data show 400,000 to 600,000 distinct CDR3 sequences, with 15% to 20% seen just once and about 29% held by the top ten. The sample consisted of blood. Receptor source: a young woman with Graves' ophthalmopathy.

This clonotype was counted only a few times. The chain uses TRBV5-1 and TRBJ1-1; D is uncertain. Germline lookup yields CDR1 SGHRS and CDR2 YFSETQ. Trimming took 6 bases from V and 1 from J, leaving 16 bases between them. The CDR3 loop spans 15 amino acids. The CDR3 DNA is TGCGCCAGCACCGATATGTTAGGGAAGAACACTGAAGCTTTCTTT. It codes for CASTDMLGKNTEAFF.

V gene TRBV4-1 combines with J gene TRBJ2-1; TRBD2 is a possible D gene (6 bases). CDR1 MGHRA and CDR2 YSYEKL come from the germline V gene. CDR3 length: 18 amino acids. Trimming stripped 4 bases from V and 6 bases from J, with 25 bases between. CDR3 sequence reads: CASSRTIAAGPPGNEQFF. The CDR3 DNA reads TGCGCCAGCAGCCGAACCATAGCGGCAGGCCCACCTGGCAATGAGCAGTTCTTC.

This clonotype was seen a handful of times. The chain joins TRBV7-2 to TRBJ2-4, with D possibly TRBD1 on 6 matching bases. This CDR3 has 18 residues. V was pared by 1 base and J by 1 base, with 17 bases between. Looked up from germline, CDR1 is SGHTA and CDR2 is FQGNSA. CDR3 residues: CASSLVRAGRGAKNIQYF. DNA for the CDR3: TGTGCCAGCAGCTTAGTTAGGGCGGGCAGGGGTGCCAAAAACATTCAGTACTTC.

This clonotype has at least ten counts. The genes are TRBV30 and TRBJ2-3; either TRBD1 or TRBD2 may supply D (5 bases each). Germline assignment: CDR1 GTSNPN and CDR2 SVGIG (reference sequence). The CDR3 runs 15 residues. V shed 4 bases and J shed 6 bases, with 20 bases lying between them. CDR3 sequence reads: CAWTGGGTNRDTQYF. The CDR3 DNA reads TGTGCCTGGACGGGCGGAGGCACCAACAGGGATACGCAGTATTTT.

In its sample, this clonotype was seen many times. V usage is TRBV30 and J usage is TRBJ2-1; TRBD2 matches at 16 bases. V was pared by 2 bases and J by 4 bases, with 5 bases of the junction left unmatched. The CDR3 is 17 residues long. Germline V lookup: CDR1 GTSNPN, CDR2 SVGIG (reference sequence). The CDR3 loop is CAWSTGLAGGPYNEQFF. The CDR3 nucleotides read TGTGCCTGGAGTACGGGACTAGCGGGAGGGCCATACAATGAGCAGTTCTTC.

The rearrangement joins TRBV20-1 to TRBJ1-2, with TRBD1 as a possible D gene (5 bases). There are 14 residues in the CDR3. Trimming shortened V by 6 bases and J by 2 bases, and 16 bases separated the two germline ends. The germline gives CDR1 DFQATT, CDR2 SNEGSKA (reference sequence). The CDR3 loop reads CSARGETENYGYTF. DNA of the CDR3: TGCAGTGCCCGAGGGGAGACAGAAAACTATGGCTACACCTTC.

This clonotype was detected ten times or more. The J gene is TRBJ1-4, the V gene TRBV11-2; 8 positions match TRBD1. Germline trimming cut 4 bases from V and 7 bases from J; bases unmatched to any gene: 11. There are 16 residues in the CDR3. Germline CDR1 and CDR2: SGHAT and FQNNGV. The CDR3 DNA reads as TGTGCCAGCAGCTCTCTCCTTCAGGGGGCTACTGAAAAACTGTTTTTT. The encoded protein is CASSSLLQGATEKLFF. Based on the CDR3 plus reference TRBV11-2 and TRBJ1-4, the full variable domain is EAGVAQSPRYKIIEKRQSVAFWCNPISGHATLYWYQQILGQGPKLLIQFQNNGVVDDSQLPKDRFSAERLKGVDSTLKIQPAKLEDSAVYLCASSSLLQGATEKLFFGSGTQLSVL.

This chain uses TRBV5-5 with TRBJ2-2, with 7 bases identical to TRBD2. The V gene end was trimmed by 3 bases and the J gene end by 3 bases; junction bases not matched to a gene: 11. The CDR3 length is 17 residues. From germline, CDR1 is SGHKS and CDR2 YYEKEE (reference sequence). The CDR3 protein is CASSWERRELDTGELFF. The CDR3 DNA follows: TGTGCCAGCAGCTGGGAGCGGCGGGAGTTAGACACCGGGGAGCTGTTTTTT.

This clonotype was recorded many times. The chain carries TRBV6-1 and TRBJ1-1, with 8 nucleotides matching TRBD1. Germline CDR1 is MNHNS and CDR2 is SASEGT. The CDR3 runs to 14 residues. Trimming took 5 bases from V and 4 from J; bases not matched to a gene: 6. CDR3 nucleotides: TGTGCCAGCAGTCCCGGACAGGGAGCCACTGAAGCTTTCTTT. It specifies CASSPGQGATEAFF.

The rearrangement uses TRBV20-1 and TRBJ2-7; D possibly matches TRBD1 or TRBD2 (5 bases each). Trimming pared 7 bases from V and 3 bases from J, leaving 25 bases between. The germline V gene encodes CDR1 DFQATT and CDR2 SNEGSKA (reference sequence). This CDR3 contains 16 residues. The CDR3 DNA reads TGCAGTGTACGGGGTAGGGGCCTTTTAAACCTCTACGAGCAGTACTTC. Protein product: CSVRGRGLLNLYEQYF.

This clonotype was found many times. J is TRBJ2-5 and V is TRBV20-1; 12 nucleotides line up with TRBD2. With 0 bases clipped from V and 1 base from J, the junction kept 3 bases outside the gene matches. Germline values: CDR1 DFQATT, CDR2 SNEGSKA (reference sequence). The CDR3 extends over 16 amino acids. The CDR3 reads CSARDGTSGSQETQYF. CDR3 coding DNA: TGCAGTGCTAGAGATGGGACTAGCGGGTCCCAAGAGACCCAGTACTTC.

This clonotype was counted at least ten times. The CDR3 DNA follows: TGTGCCAGCAGCTCCGAGGTCGGGGGTATGGGGGAGACCCAGTACTTC. It is translated as CASSSEVGGMGETQYF. This chain links TRBV12-3 or TRBV12-4 with TRBJ2-5, with TRBD2 as a possible D gene (6 bases). This CDR3 has 16 amino acids. The V gene lost 6 bases and the J gene lost 5 bases, with 22 bases spanning the gap.

This clonotype was observed at least ten times. CDR3 nucleotides: TGTGCCAGCAGTGACAACTTGTCAGCGAACACCGGGGAGCTGTTTTTT. This sequence encodes CASSDNLSANTGELFF. V usage is TRBV6-1 and J usage is TRBJ2-2; the D is unclear. Germline CDR1 reads MNHNS; CDR2 reads SASEGT. The CDR3 is 16 residues long. Trimming stripped 3 bases from V and 0 bases from J, with 11 bases between.

This clonotype was seen repeatedly, ten times or more. The J gene is TRBJ2-7, the V gene TRBV7-8; the D call may be TRBD1 or TRBD2 (5 bases each). V was clipped by 3 bases and J by 6 bases, with 15 bases between them. This CDR3 spans 14 amino acids. Germline lookup yields CDR1 SGHVS and CDR2 FQNEAQ. The CDR3 DNA sequence: TGTGCCAGCAGCTTGGGGCTAGCCATGGGCGAGCAGTACTTC. Translating gives CASSLGLAMGEQYF.

The chain couples TRBV6-1 to TRBJ2-7; 10 positions match TRBD2. This CDR3 comprises 14 residues. V was clipped by 8 bases and J by 4 bases; unmatched bases: 8. Germline CDR1 and CDR2: MNHNS and SASEGT. The CDR3 nucleotides are TGTGCCAGCGCCCTAGGAGCGGGAGGGTACGAGCAGTACTTC. Translation gives CASALGAGGYEQYF.

This clonotype occurred many times. The V gene is TRBV3-1, the J gene TRBJ2-3, with D unresolved. The germline gives CDR1 LGHDT, CDR2 YNNKEL (reference sequence). Trimming left V 5 bases short and J 5 bases short, with 8 bases between. The CDR3 is 12 residues long. DNA for the CDR3: TGTGCCAGCAGCGGTTGGGAAGATACGCAGTATTTT. Protein: CASSGWEDTQYF.

This clonotype was seen repeatedly, ten times or more. This chain joins TRBV30 and TRBJ2-3, with a weak D call TRBD2 (6 bases). Trimming removed 0 bases at V and 3 bases at J, with 13 bases between. Germline CDR1 and CDR2: GTSNPN and SVGIG (reference sequence). The CDR3 length is 15 residues. In DNA, the CDR3 is TGTGCCTGGAGTGTACGCGGGAAGGCGACAGATACGCAGTATTTT. It translates to CAWSVRGKATDTQYF.

This clonotype was seen only a few times. The chain has TRBV28 and TRBJ1-6; no clear D gene. This CDR3 has 16 amino acids. V dropped 3 bases and J dropped 0 bases, with 9 bases sitting between them. Germline CDR1 is MDHEN and CDR2 is SYDVKM. CDR3 region: CASSFLESSYNSPLHF. The CDR3 DNA reads as TGTGCCAGCAGTTTCTTGGAGAGCTCCTATAATTCACCCCTCCACTTT.

This clonotype has a count of ten or more. J is TRBJ1-2 and V is TRBV7-2; weak D call: TRBD1 (5 bases). The V gene's germline CDR1 is SGHTA and CDR2 FQGNSA. V shed 5 bases and J shed 2 bases, with 12 bases lying between them. The CDR3 extends over 14 amino acids. In DNA, the CDR3 is TGTGCCAGCAGCCCAGCGGGGGGGAACTATGGCTACACCTTC. It encodes CASSPAGGNYGYTF.

This sequence joins TRBV7-2 and TRBJ2-1; TRBD2 agrees at 10 bases. This CDR3 is built from 15 residues. V dropped 0 bases and J dropped 7; count of bases not matched to a gene: 3. Germline V gene data show CDR1 as SGHTA and CDR2 as FQGNSA. This chain's CDR3 is CASSLAASGSNEQFF. The CDR3 DNA reads TGTGCCAGCAGCTTAGCGGCTAGCGGGAGTAATGAGCAGTTCTTC.

There are many counts of this clonotype. The chain couples TRBV2 to TRBJ1-5, with unresolved D. V was pared by 3 bases and J by 2 bases, with 2 bases between. This CDR3 comprises 12 residues. Germline loops: CDR1 SNHLY, CDR2 FYNNEI. CDR3 loop: CASSDRNQPQHF. The CDR3 coding sequence is TGTGCCAGCAGTGACCGCAATCAGCCCCAGCATTTT.